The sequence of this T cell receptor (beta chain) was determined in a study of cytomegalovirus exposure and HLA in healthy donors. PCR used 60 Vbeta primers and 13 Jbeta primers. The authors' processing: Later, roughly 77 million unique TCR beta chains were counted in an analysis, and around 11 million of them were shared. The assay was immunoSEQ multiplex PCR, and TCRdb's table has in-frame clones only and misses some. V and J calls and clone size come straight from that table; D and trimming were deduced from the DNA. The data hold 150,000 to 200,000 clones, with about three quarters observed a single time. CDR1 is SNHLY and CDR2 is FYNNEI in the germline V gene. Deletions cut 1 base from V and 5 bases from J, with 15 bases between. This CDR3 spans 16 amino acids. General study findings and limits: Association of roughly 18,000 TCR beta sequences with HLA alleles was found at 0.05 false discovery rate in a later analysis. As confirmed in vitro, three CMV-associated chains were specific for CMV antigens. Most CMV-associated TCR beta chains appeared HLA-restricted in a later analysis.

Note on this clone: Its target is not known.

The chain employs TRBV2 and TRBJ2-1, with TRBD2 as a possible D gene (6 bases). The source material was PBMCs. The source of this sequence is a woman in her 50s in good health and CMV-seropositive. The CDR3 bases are TGTGCCAGCAGTGAAGGACGGGGCGGGACCGACAATGAGCAGTTCTTC. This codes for CASSEGRGGTDNEQFF.